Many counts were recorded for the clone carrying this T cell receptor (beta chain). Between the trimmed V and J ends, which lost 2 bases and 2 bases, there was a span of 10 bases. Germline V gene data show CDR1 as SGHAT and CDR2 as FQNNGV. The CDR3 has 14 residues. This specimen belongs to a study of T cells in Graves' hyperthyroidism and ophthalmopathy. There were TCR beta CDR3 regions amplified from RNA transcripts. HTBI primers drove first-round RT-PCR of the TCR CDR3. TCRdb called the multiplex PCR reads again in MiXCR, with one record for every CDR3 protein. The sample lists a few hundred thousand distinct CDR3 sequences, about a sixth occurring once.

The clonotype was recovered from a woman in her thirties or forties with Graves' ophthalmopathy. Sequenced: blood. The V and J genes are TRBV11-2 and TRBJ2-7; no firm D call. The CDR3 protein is CASSLFTVAYEQYF. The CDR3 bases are TGTGCCAGCAGCTTATTTACTGTCGCCTACGAGCAGTACTTC.